These 5 T cell receptor beta chains were all obtained from the same sample, sequenced in a study of CD8 T cells in Susac syndrome. With random hexamers, reverse transcription was performed on roughly 0.5 to 1 ug of RNA. TCRdb ran MiXCR on the immunoSEQ multiplex PCR reads and lists one entry per CDR3 protein. This sample has about 240,000 distinct CDR3 sequences, with about 96% found just once. Sample: CD4+ T cells from PBMCs. These receptors were collected from a human donor with Susac syndrome.

The CDR3 loop reads CACSTNSGNTIYF. CDR3 bases: TGTGCCTGCTCTACAAACTCTGGAAACACCATATATTTT. J is TRBJ1-3 and V is TRBV30; D is uncertain. Germline V gives CDR1 GTSNPN, CDR2 SVGIG (reference sequence). V lost 6 bases and J lost 0, with 9 bases in between. The CDR3 covers 13 residues. Drawing the rest from reference TRBV30 and TRBJ1-3, the complete variable domain is SQTIHQWPATLVQPVGSPLSLECTVEGTSNPNLYWYRQAAGRGLQLLFYSVGIGQISSEVPQNLSASRPQDRQFILSSKKLLLSDSGFYLCACSTNSGNTIYFGEGSWLTVV.

V is TRBV10-3 and J is TRBJ2-5, with TRBD2 matching 7 bases. Germline CDR1 and CDR2: ENHRY and SYGVKD. The ends lost 8 bases at V and 1 base at J; junction bases unmatched: 7. This CDR3 is built from 14 residues. In nucleotides, the CDR3 is TGTGCCATCGGCGCTAGCGGATCCCAAGAGACCCAGTACTTC. This translates into CAIGASGSQETQYF.

The chain combines TRBV30 with TRBJ1-3; 8 bases map to TRBD1. The CDR3 has 14 residues. The germline V gene has CDR1 GTSNPN and CDR2 SVGIG (reference sequence). V gave up 4 bases and J gave up 3 bases; unmatched junction bases: 5. CDR3 region: CAWMQGARGNTIYF. The CDR3 DNA is TGTGCCTGGATGCAGGGGGCGCGTGGAAACACCATATATTTT.

This chain connects TRBV7-4 to TRBJ2-7; 10 nucleotides match TRBD2. Germline loops: CDR1 SGHVT, CDR2 SQSDAQ. The trim removed 1 base at V and 4 bases at J, leaving 4 bases unmatched. CDR3 size: 15 residues. CDR3 sequence: CASSLGSGRPYEQYF. CDR3 DNA: TGTGCCAGCAGCTTAGGTAGCGGGAGGCCTTACGAGCAGTACTTC.

The rearrangement joins TRBV30 to TRBJ1-4, with 7 positions matching TRBD1. The CDR3 is 16 amino acids. V was clipped by 6 bases and J by 0 bases; unmatched bases: 10. CDR1 is GTSNPN, CDR2 SVGIG, per germline (reference sequence). The CDR3 coding sequence is TGTGCCTGTACCTGGGACAGCTCCGCAACTAATGAAAAACTGTTTTTT. Its translation: CACTWDSSATNEKLFF.